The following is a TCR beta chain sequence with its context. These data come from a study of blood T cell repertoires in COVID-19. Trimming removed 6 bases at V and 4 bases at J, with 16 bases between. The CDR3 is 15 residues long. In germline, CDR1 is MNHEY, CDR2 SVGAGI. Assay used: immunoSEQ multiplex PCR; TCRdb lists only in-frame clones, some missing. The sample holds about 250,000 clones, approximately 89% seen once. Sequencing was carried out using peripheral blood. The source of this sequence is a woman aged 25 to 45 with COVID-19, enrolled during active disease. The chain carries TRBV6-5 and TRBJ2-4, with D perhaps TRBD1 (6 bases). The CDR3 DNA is TGTGCCAGCAGCCCACAGGGTGCTGTGAAAAACATTCAGTACTTC. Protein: CASSPQGAVKNIQYF.